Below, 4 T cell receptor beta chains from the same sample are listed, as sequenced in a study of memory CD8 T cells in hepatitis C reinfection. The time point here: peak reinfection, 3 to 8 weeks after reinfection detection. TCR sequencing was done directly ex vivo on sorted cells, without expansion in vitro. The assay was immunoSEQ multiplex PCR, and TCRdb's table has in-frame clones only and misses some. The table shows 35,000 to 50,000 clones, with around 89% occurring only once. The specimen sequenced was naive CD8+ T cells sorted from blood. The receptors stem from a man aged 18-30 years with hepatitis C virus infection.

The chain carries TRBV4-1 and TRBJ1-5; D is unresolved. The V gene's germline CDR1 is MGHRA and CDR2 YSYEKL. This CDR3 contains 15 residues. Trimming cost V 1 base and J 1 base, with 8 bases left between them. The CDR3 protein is CASSQGPGSNQPQHF. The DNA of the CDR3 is TGCGCCAGCAGCCAAGGCCCGGGAAGCAATCAGCCCCAGCATTTT.

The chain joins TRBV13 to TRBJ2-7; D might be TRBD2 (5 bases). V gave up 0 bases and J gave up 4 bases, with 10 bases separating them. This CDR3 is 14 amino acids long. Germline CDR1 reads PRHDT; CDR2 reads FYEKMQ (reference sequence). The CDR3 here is CASSLGGSRYEQYF. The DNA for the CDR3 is TGTGCCAGCAGCTTAGGGGGGAGCAGGTACGAGCAGTACTTC.

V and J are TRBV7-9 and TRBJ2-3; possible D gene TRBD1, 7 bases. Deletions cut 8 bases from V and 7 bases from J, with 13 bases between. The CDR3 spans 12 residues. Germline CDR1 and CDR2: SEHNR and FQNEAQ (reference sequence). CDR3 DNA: TGTGCCAGCCAAGGGGGCGGGAATACGCAGTATTTT. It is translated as CASQGGGNTQYF.

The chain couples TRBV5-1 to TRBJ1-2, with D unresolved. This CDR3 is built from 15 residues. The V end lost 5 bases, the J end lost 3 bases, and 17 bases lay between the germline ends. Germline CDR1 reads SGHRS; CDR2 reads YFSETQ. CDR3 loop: CASRTAGFSYYGYTF. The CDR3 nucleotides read TGCGCCAGCAGGACCGCGGGGTTCTCCTACTATGGCTACACCTTC.